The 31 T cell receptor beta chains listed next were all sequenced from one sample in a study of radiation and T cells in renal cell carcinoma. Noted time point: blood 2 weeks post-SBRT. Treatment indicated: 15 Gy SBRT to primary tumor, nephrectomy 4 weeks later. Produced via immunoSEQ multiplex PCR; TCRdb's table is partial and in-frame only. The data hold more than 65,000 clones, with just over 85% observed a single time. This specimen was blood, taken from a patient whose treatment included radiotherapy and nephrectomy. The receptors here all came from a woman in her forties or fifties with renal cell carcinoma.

The CDR3 here is CASSLGQFYGYTF. The CDR3 DNA sequence: TGTGCCAGCAGCTTAGGACAATTCTATGGCTACACCTTC. The V and J genes are TRBV7-2 and TRBJ1-2; unclear D gene. Germline values: CDR1 SGHTA, CDR2 FQGNSA. The ends were cut back, 1 base at V and 4 bases at J, with 7 bases in the middle. This CDR3 region has 13 residues.

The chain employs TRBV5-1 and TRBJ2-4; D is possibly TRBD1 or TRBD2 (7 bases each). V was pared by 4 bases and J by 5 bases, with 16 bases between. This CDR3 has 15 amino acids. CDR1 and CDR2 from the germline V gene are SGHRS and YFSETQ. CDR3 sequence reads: CASSTGGGQENIQYF. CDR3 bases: TGCGCCAGCAGCACGGGAGGAGGACAGGAAAACATTCAGTACTTC.

CDR3 loop: CSVDRGNGYTF. As DNA, the CDR3 is TGCAGCGTCGACAGGGGGAACGGCTACACCTTC. The rearrangement joins TRBV29-1 to TRBJ1-2, with TRBD1 matching 9 bases. With 6 bases clipped from V and 8 bases from J, the junction kept 4 bases outside the gene matches. This CDR3 spans 11 amino acids. Per germline, CDR1 SQVTM and CDR2 ANQGSEA.

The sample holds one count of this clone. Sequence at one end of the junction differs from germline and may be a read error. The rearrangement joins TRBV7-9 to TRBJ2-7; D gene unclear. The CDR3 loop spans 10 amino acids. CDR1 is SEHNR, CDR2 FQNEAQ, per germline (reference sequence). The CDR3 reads CACSPDEQYF. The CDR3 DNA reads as TGTGCCTGCAGCCCGGACGAGCAGTACTTC.

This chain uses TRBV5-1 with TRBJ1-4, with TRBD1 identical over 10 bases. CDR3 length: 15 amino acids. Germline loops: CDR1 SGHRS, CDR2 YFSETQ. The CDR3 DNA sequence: TGCGCTACCAGCAGATGGGGGACAGGGGATGAAAAACTGTTTTTT. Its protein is CATSRWGTGDEKLFF.

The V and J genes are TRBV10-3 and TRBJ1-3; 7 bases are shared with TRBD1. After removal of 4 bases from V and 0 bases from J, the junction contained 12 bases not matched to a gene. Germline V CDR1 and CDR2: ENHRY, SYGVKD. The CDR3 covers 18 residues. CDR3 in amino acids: CAISVNDRDLNSGNTIYF. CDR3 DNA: TGTGCCATCAGTGTAAACGACAGGGATCTTAACTCTGGAAACACCATATATTTT.

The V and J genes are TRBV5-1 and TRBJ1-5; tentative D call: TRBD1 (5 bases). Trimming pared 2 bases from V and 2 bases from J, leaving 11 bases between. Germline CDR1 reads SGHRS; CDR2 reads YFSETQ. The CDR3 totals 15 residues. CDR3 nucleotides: TGCGCCAGCAGCTTCGACGGGGCTGGCAATCAGCCCCAGCATTTT. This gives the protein CASSFDGAGNQPQHF.

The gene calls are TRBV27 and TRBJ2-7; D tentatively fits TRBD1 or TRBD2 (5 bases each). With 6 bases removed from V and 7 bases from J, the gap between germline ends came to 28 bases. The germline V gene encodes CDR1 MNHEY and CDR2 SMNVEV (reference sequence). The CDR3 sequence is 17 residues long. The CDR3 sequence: CASRRIQVGTQLREQYF. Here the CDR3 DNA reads TGTGCCAGCAGGCGTATTCAGGTGGGGACGCAACTTAGGGAGCAGTACTTC.

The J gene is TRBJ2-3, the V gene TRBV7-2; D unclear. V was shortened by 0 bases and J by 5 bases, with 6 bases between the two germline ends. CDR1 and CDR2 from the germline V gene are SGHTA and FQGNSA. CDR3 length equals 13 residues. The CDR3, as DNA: TGTGCCAGCAGCTTAGCGGTCGGAGATACGCAGTATTTT. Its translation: CASSLAVGDTQYF.

CDR3 sequence (DNA): TGCGCCAGCAGTGAACTAGCGGGGAGCACAGATACGCAGTATTTT. Its translation: CASSELAGSTDTQYF. The chain joins TRBV10-2 to TRBJ2-3, with 10 bases aligning to TRBD2. V was pared by 3 bases and J by 0 bases, with 0 bases of the junction left unmatched. The CDR3 extends over 15 amino acids. Germline lookup yields CDR1 WSHSY and CDR2 SAAADI.

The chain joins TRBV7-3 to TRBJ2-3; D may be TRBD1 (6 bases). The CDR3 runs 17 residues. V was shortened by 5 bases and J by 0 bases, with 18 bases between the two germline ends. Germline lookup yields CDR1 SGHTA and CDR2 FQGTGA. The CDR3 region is CASSLTGTTRSTDTQYF. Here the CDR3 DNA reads TGTGCCAGCAGCCTTACCGGGACAACTAGGAGCACAGATACGCAGTATTTT.

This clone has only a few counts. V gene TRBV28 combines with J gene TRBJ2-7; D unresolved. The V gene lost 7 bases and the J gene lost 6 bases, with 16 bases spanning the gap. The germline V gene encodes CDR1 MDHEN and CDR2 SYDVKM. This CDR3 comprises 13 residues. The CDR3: CASNTPARAEQYF. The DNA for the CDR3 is TGTGCCAGCAACACTCCCGCCCGAGCCGAGCAGTACTTC.

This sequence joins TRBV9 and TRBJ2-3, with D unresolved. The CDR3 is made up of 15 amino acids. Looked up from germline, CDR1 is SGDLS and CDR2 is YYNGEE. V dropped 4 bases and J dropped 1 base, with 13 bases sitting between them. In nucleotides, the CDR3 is TGTGCCAGCAGCAGCCGGTCTGTCGGCACAGATACGCAGTATTTT. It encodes CASSSRSVGTDTQYF.

CDR3 residues: CASSVSGTHNYEQYF. CDR3 nucleotides: TGTGCCAGCAGCGTATCAGGGACACATAACTACGAGCAGTACTTC. The chain employs TRBV9 and TRBJ2-7; TRBD1 is a possible D gene (6 bases). V lost 1 base and J 3 bases, leaving 14 bases between the germline ends. Looked up from germline, CDR1 is SGDLS and CDR2 is YYNGEE. This CDR3 is 15 amino acids long. The full variable domain, rest sourced from reference TRBV9 and TRBJ2-7, is DSGVTQTPKHLITATGQRVTLRCSPRSGDLSVYWYQQSLDQGLQFLIQYYNGEERAKGNILERFSAQQFPDLHSELNLSSLELGDSALYFCASSVSGTHNYEQYFGPGTRLTVT.

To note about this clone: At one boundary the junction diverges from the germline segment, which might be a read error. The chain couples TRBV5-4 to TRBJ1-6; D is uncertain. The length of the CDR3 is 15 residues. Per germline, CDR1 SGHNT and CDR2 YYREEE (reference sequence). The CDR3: CASSQGLGNNSPLHF. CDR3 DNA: TGCGCCAGCAGCCAAGGTTTAGGAAATAATTCACCCCTCCACTTT.

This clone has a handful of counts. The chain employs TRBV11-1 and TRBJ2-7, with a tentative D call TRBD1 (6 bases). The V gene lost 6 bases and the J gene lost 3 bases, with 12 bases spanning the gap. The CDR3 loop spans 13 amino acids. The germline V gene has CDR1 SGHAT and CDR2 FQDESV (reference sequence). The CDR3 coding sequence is TGTGCCAGCAGTCGGGACACCCTCTACGAGCAGTACTTC. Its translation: CASSRDTLYEQYF.

The CDR3 loop reads CASSAAGTLNQPQHF. The DNA for the CDR3 is TGTGCCAGCAGCGCCGCCGGGACACTCAATCAGCCCCAGCATTTT. The chain couples TRBV9 to TRBJ1-5; weak D call: TRBD1 (6 bases). In germline, CDR1 is SGDLS, CDR2 YYNGEE. The ends were cut back, 3 bases at V and 3 bases at J, with 13 bases in the middle. The CDR3 has 15 amino acids.

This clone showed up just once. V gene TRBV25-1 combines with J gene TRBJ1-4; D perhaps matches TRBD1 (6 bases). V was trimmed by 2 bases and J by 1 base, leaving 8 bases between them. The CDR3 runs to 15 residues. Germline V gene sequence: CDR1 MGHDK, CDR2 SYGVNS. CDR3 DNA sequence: TGTGCCAGCAGTGAAAGCAGGGGAACTAATGAAAAACTGTTTTTT. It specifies CASSESRGTNEKLFF.

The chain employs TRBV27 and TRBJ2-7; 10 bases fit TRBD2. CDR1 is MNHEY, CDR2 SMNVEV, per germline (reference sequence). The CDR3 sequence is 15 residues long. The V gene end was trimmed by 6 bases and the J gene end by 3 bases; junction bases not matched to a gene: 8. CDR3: CASSPTGLAVYEQYF. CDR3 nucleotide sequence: TGTGCCAGCAGCCCCACCGGACTAGCGGTCTACGAGCAGTACTTC.

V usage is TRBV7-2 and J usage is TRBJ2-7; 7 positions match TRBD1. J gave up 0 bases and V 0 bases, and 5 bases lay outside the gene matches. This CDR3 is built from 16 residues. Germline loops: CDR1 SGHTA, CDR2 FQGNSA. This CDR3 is CASSLALGTVSYEQYF. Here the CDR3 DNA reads TGTGCCAGCAGCTTAGCCCTCGGGACAGTCTCCTACGAGCAGTACTTC.

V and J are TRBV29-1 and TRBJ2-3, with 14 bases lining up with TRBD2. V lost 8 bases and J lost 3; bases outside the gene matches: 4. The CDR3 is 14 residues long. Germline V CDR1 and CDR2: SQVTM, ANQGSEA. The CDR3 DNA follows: TGCAGCATCGGGACTAGCGGGAGAACAGATACGCAGTATTTT. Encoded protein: CSIGTSGRTDTQYF.

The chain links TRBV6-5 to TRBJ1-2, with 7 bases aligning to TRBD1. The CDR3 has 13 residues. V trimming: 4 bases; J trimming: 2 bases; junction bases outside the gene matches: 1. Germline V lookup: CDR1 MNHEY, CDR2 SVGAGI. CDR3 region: CASSLDRNYGYTF. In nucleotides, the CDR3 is TGTGCCAGCAGTTTGGACAGGAACTATGGCTACACCTTC.

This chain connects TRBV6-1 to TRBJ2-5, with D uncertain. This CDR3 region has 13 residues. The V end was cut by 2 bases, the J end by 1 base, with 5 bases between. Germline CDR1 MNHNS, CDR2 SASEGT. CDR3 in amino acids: CASSEPVQETQYF. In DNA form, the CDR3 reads TGTGCCAGCAGTGAACCAGTCCAAGAGACCCAGTACTTC.

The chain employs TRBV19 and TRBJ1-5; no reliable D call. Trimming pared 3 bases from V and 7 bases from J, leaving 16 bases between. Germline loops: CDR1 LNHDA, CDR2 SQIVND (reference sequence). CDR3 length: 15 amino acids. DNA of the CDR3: TGTGCCAGTAGTATCCGCCCCCTCATGCACCAGCCCCAGCATTTT. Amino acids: CASSIRPLMHQPQHF.

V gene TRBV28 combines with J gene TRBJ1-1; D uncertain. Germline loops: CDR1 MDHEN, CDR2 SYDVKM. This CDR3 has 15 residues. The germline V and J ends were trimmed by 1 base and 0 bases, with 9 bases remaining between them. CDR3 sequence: CASSLSDMLNTEAFF. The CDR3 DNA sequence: TGTGCCAGCAGTTTATCCGACATGCTGAACACTGAAGCTTTCTTT.

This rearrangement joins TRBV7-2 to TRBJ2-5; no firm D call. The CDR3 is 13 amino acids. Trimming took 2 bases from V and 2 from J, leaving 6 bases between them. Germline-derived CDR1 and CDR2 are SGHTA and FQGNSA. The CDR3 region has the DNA TGTGCCAGCAGCTTATGGACGCAAGAGACCCAGTACTTC. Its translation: CASSLWTQETQYF.

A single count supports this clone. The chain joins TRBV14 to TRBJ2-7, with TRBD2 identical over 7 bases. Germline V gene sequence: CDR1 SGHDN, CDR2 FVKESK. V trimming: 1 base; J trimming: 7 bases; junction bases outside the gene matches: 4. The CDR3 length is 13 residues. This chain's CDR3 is CASSQAGGGEQYF. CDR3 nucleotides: TGTGCCAGCAGCCAAGCTGGGGGGGGAGAGCAGTACTTC.

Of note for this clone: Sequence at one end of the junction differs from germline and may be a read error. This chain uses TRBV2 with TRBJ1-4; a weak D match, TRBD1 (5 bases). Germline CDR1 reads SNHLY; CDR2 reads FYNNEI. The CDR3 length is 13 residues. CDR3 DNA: TGTGCCAGCAGTGAAGTCAATCTAATTGGGGCCTCTTTT. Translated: CASSEVNLIGASF.

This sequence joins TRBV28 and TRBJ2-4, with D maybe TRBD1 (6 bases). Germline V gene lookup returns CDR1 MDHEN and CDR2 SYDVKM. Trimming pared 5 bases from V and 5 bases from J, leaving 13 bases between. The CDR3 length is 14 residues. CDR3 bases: TGTGCCAGCAGTGACCGGGACATCCAAAACATTCAGTACTTC. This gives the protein CASSDRDIQNIQYF. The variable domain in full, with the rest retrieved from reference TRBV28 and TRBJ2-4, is DVKVTQSSRYLVKRTGEKVFLECVQDMDHENMFWYRQDPGLGLRLIYFSYDVKMKEKGDIPEGYSVSREKKERFSLILESASTNQTSMYLCASSDRDIQNIQYFGAGTRLSVL.

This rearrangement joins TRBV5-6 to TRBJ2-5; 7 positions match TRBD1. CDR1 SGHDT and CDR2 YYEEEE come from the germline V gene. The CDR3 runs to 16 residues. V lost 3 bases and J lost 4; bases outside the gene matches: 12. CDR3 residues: CASSSDRARVGETQYF. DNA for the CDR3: TGTGCCAGCAGCTCTGACAGGGCGCGAGTGGGAGAGACCCAGTACTTC.

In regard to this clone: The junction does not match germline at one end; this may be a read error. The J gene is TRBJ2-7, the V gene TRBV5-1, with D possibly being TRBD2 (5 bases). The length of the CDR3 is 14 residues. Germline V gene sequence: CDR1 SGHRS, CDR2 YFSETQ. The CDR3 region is CASSSGRDSYEQYF. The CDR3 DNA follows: TGCGCCAGTAGCTCAGGACGGGACTCCTACGAGCAGTACTTC.